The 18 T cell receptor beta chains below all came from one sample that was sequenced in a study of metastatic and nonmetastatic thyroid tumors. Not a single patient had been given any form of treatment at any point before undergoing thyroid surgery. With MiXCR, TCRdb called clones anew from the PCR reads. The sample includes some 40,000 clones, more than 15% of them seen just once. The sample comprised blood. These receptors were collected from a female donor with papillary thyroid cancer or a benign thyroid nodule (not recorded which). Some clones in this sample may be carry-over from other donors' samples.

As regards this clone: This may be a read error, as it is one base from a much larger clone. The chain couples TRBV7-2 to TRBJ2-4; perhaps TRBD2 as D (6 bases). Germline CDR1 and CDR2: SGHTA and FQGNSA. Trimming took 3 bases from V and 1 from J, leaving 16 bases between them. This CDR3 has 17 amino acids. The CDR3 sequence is CASSFLAAGPAKNIQYF. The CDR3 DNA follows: TGTGCCAGCAGCTTTTTAGCGGCAGGGCCGGCCAAAAACATTCAGTACTTC.

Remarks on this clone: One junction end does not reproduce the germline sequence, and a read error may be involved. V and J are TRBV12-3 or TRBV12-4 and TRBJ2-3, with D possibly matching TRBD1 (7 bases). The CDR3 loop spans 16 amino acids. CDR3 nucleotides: TGTGCCAGCGGTTTTTCCCCGGGACAGCGGGCAGATACGCAGTATTTT. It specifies CASGFSPGQRADTQYF.

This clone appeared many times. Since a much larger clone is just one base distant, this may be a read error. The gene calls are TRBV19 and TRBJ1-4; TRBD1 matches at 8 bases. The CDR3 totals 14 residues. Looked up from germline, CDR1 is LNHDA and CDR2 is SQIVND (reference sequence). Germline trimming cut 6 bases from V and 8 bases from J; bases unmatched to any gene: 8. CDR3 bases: TGTGCCAGTAGAAGACAGGGGCTCGGGGAAAAACTGTTTTTT. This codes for CASRRQGLGEKLFF.

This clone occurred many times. CDR3 nucleotide sequence: TGTGCCAGCAGTCCAATAGCGGTTACCTACGAGCAGTACTTC. Translating it yields CASSPIAVTYEQYF. The J gene is TRBJ2-7, the V gene TRBV28; D might be TRBD2 (6 bases). Trimming removed 5 bases at V and 2 bases at J, with 13 bases between. Germline lookup yields CDR1 MDHEN and CDR2 SYDVKM. The CDR3 runs 14 residues.

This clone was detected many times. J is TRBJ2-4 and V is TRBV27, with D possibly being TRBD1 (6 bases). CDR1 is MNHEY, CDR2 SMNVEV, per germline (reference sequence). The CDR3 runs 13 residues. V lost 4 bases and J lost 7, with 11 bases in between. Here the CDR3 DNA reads TGTGCCAGCAGTTCCAGGGGCAGCAACATTCAGTACTTC. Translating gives CASSSRGSNIQYF.

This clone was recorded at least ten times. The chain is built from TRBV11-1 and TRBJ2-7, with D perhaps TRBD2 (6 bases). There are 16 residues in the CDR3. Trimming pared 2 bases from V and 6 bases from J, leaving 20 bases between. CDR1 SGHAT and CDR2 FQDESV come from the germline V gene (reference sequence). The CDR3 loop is CASSLSRFGGGSEQYF. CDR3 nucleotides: TGTGCCAGCAGCTTAAGCCGGTTCGGGGGTGGGTCCGAGCAGTACTTC.

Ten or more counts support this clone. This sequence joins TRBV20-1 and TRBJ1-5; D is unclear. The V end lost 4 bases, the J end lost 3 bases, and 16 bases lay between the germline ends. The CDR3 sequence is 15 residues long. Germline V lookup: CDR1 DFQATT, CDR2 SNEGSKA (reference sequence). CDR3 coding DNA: TGCAGTGCTAACCCGGATGGGGAAATCAATCAGCCCCAGCATTTT. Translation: CSANPDGEINQPQHF.

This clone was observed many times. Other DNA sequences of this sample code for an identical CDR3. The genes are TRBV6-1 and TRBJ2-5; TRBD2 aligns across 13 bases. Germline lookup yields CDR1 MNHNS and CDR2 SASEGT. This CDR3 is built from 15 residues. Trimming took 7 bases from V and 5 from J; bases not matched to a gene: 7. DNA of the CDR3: TGTGCCAGCAAACTAGCGGGAGGGCCCTGGGAGACCCAGTACTTC. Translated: CASKLAGGPWETQYF.

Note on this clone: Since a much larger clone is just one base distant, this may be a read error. The CDR3 protein is CAISEHPGSNVLTF. CDR3 nucleotide sequence: TGTGCCATCAGTGAACACCCTGGGTCCAACGTCCTGACTTTC. The chain combines TRBV10-3 with TRBJ2-6, with D unresolved. This CDR3 contains 14 residues. Per germline, CDR1 ENHRY and CDR2 SYGVKD.

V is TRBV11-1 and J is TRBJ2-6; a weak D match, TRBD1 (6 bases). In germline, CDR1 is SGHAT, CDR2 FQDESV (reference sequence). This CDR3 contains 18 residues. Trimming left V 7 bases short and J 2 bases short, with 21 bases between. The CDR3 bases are TGTGCCAGCATCTCACCAGGGGTAGTCTTACCTGGGGCCAACGTCCTGACTTTC. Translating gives CASISPGVVLPGANVLTF.

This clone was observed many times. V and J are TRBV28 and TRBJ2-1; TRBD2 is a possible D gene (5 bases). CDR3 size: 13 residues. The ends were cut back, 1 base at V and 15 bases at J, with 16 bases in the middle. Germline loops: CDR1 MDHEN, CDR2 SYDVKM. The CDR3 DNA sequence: TGTGCCAGCAGTTTATCGGGGTATTCAACGGTGTTCTTC. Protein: CASSLSGYSTVFF.

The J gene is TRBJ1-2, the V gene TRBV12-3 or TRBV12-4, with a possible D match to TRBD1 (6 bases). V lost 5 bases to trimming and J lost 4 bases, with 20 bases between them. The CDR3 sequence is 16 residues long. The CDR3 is CASSPGFGQGTYGYTF. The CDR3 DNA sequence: TGTGCCAGCAGTCCCGGTTTTGGGCAGGGGACCTATGGCTACACCTTC.

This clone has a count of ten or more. The CDR3 nucleotides are TGTGCCAGCAGCGCCGACCCCAGAGCAGACAATGAGCAGTTCTTC. Translation gives CASSADPRADNEQFF. The chain combines TRBV11-3 with TRBJ2-1, with D uncertain. The length of the CDR3 is 15 residues. The V end lost 5 bases, the J end lost 5 bases, and 16 bases lay between the germline ends. Germline CDR1 and CDR2: SGHNT and YENEEA.

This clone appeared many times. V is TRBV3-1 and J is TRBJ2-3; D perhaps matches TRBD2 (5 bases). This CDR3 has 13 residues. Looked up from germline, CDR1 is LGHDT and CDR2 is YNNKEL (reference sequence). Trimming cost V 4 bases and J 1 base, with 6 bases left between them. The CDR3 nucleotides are TGTGCCAGCAGCCTCGGGGGCACAGATACGCAGTATTTT. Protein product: CASSLGGTDTQYF.

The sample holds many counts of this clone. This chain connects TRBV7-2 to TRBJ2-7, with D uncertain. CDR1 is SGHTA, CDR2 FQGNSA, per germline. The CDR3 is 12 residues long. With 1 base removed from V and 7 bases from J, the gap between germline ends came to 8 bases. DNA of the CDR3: TGTGCCAGCAGCTTAGGCCCGGTAGAGCAGTACTTC. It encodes CASSLGPVEQYF.

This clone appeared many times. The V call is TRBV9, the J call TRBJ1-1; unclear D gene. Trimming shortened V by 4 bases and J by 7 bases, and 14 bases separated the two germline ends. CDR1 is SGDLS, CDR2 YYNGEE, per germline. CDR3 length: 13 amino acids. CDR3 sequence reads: CASSPDLLGEAFF. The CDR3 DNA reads TGTGCCAGCAGCCCCGATCTTTTGGGTGAAGCTTTCTTT.

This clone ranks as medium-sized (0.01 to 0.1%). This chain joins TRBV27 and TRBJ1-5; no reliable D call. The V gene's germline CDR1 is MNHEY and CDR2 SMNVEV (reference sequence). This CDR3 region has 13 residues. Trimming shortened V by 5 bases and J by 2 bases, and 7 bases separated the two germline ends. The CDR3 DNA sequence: TGTGCCAGCAGTCTTGCCGGCAATCAGCCCCAGCATTTT. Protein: CASSLAGNQPQHF.

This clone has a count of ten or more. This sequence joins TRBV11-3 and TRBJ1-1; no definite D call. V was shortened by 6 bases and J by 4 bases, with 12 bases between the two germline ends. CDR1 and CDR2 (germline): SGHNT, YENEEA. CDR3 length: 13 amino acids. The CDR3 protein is CASSTEGATEAFF. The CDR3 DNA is TGTGCCAGCAGTACAGAGGGAGCCACTGAAGCTTTCTTT.